Listed here are 14 T cell receptor beta chains from one sample, sequenced in a study of T cells in Graves' hyperthyroidism and ophthalmopathy. TCR beta CDR3 regions were amplified from RNA. First-round RT-PCR with HTBI primers amplified the TCR CDR3 region. TCRdb itself ran the multiplex PCR reads through MiXCR, one entry per CDR3 protein. Among around 610,000 distinct CDR3 sequences listed, roughly 15% were seen once. The sequenced sample consisted of blood. The origin of the receptors is a middle-aged woman with Graves' ophthalmopathy.

This clonotype was counted ten times or more. This chain connects TRBV28 to TRBJ2-5, with TRBD1 matching 10 bases. Germline CDR1 reads MDHEN; CDR2 reads SYDVKM. The CDR3 loop spans 16 amino acids. Losses at the gene ends were 6 bases for V and 0 bases for J; bases not matched to a gene: 7. The CDR3 reads CASRVRTGGYQETQYF. CDR3 in DNA: TGTGCCAGCAGAGTAAGGACAGGGGGGTACCAAGAGACCCAGTACTTC.

At least ten counts were recorded for this clonotype. The rearrangement links TRBV28 to TRBJ2-5, with D hard to call. The germline V gene encodes CDR1 MDHEN and CDR2 SYDVKM. V lost 1 base to trimming and J lost 5 bases, with 14 bases between them. The CDR3 sequence is 15 residues long. CDR3 DNA: TGTGCCAGCAGTTTATCCGACGTCCCGGGCGAGACCCAGTACTTC. This translates into CASSLSDVPGETQYF.

This clonotype was seen repeatedly, ten times or more. This chain uses TRBV6-5 with TRBJ2-2; no firm D call. V lost 2 bases and J 0 bases, leaving 10 bases between the germline ends. Germline CDR1 MNHEY, CDR2 SVGAGI. The CDR3 consists of 16 residues. The CDR3: CASSYDDTANTGELFF. DNA for the CDR3: TGTGCCAGCAGTTACGACGACACCGCGAACACCGGGGAGCTGTTTTTT.

This clonotype was recorded at least ten times. The rearrangement links TRBV4-1 to TRBJ2-5; 8 bases align to TRBD2. CDR1 MGHRA and CDR2 YSYEKL come from the germline V gene. Trimming at V came to 6 bases and at J to 5 bases, leaving 11 bases not matched to a gene. The CDR3 spans 15 residues. The CDR3 DNA sequence: TGCGCCAGCAGAGGAGCGGGGGCGGAGTGGGAGACCCAGTACTTC. This codes for CASRGAGAEWETQYF.

This clonotype was detected many times. The chain joins TRBV11-1 to TRBJ2-2; TRBD2 aligns across 11 bases. Germline loops: CDR1 SGHAT, CDR2 FQDESV (reference sequence). This CDR3 region has 17 residues. J gave up 6 bases and V 1 base, and 7 bases lay outside the gene matches. CDR3 nucleotide sequence: TGTGCCAGCAGCTTAGGACTAGCGGGACACCAGGCCGGGGAGCTGTTTTTT. It yields the protein CASSLGLAGHQAGELFF.

The chain couples TRBV20-1 to TRBJ2-7; the match to TRBD2 covers 7 bases. V trimming: 6 bases; J trimming: 5 bases; junction bases outside the gene matches: 10. Germline CDR1 is DFQATT and CDR2 is SNEGSKA (reference sequence). The CDR3 spans 13 residues. The CDR3 DNA sequence: TGCAGTGCCCATGCTCGTGGGGGGGACGAGCAGTACTTC. It specifies CSAHARGGDEQYF.

In its sample, this clonotype was seen a few times. The genes are TRBV30 and TRBJ2-2; TRBD2 matches 8 bases. Unmatched junction bases numbered 10, after V lost 1 base and J lost 9 bases. Looked up from germline, CDR1 is GTSNPN and CDR2 is SVGIG (reference sequence). This CDR3 is built from 15 residues. The CDR3 sequence is CAWSGAGGFVRELFF. The CDR3 region has the DNA TGTGCCTGGAGTGGGGCGGGAGGTTTTGTGAGGGAGCTGTTTTTT. Combining the CDR3 with reference TRBV30 and TRBJ2-2 gives the whole variable domain SQTIHQWPATLVQPVGSPLSLECTVEGTSNPNLYWYRQAAGRGLQLLFYSVGIGQISSEVPQNLSASRPQDRQFILSSKKLLLSDSGFYLCAWSGAGGFVRELFFGEGSRLTVL.

Ten or more counts support this clonotype. V is TRBV28 and J is TRBJ1-5; the D is unclear. The CDR3 runs to 15 residues. Per germline, CDR1 MDHEN and CDR2 SYDVKM. V gave up 5 bases and J gave up 2 bases, with 13 bases separating them. The CDR3 DNA sequence: TGTGCCAGCAGTCTTAACCCCGGGGGCAATCAGCCCCAGCATTTT. Translated, it gives CASSLNPGGNQPQHF.

The rearrangement links TRBV6-1 to TRBJ1-1, with TRBD1 identical over 12 bases. The CDR3 has 14 residues. CDR1 and CDR2 (germline): MNHNS, SASEGT. Trimming at V came to 8 bases and at J to 7 bases, leaving 8 bases not matched to a gene. The CDR3 is CASGGTGGGGEAFF. The CDR3 bases are TGTGCCAGCGGCGGGACAGGGGGCGGGGGTGAAGCTTTCTTT.

In this sample, this clonotype turned up many times. This sequence joins TRBV4-1 and TRBJ2-5; 10 bases match TRBD1. The V gene's germline CDR1 is MGHRA and CDR2 YSYEKL. V lost 5 bases and J lost 4; bases outside the gene matches: 4. The CDR3 extends over 14 amino acids. CDR3 sequence: CASSKGQGGETQYF. The DNA for the CDR3 is TGCGCCAGCAGCAAAGGACAGGGGGGAGAGACCCAGTACTTC.

This clonotype was detected ten times or more. The chain recombines TRBV2 with TRBJ2-7; TRBD2 might be the D (6 bases). Trimming took 1 base from V and 0 from J, leaving 10 bases between them. Germline loops: CDR1 SNHLY, CDR2 FYNNEI. The CDR3 sequence is 15 residues long. CDR3 bases: TGTGCCAGCAGTGAAGTAGGGACTGGCTCCTACGAGCAGTACTTC. This translates into CASSEVGTGSYEQYF.

Ten or more counts support this clonotype. This chain uses TRBV12-3 or TRBV12-4 with TRBJ1-2; D is unclear. V lost 3 bases to trimming and J lost 7 bases, with 9 bases between them. CDR3 length: 12 residues. CDR3 sequence reads: CASSLSVGGYTF. The CDR3 bases are TGTGCCAGCAGTTTGAGCGTTGGTGGCTACACCTTC.

The chain recombines TRBV20-1 with TRBJ1-2; perhaps TRBD1 as D (6 bases). V lost 2 bases and J 3 bases, leaving 16 bases between the germline ends. Germline V gene data show CDR1 as DFQATT and CDR2 as SNEGSKA (reference sequence). The CDR3 runs to 15 residues. The CDR3 loop is CSARKTSGGDYGYTF. As DNA, the CDR3 is TGCAGTGCTAGAAAAACTTCGGGGGGCGACTATGGCTACACCTTC.

This clonotype was seen many times. The rearrangement links TRBV12-3 or TRBV12-4 to TRBJ1-5; D is unclear. V lost 0 bases, J lost 6 bases, and 9 bases lay in between. The CDR3 extends over 14 amino acids. The DNA for the CDR3 is TGTGCCAGCAGTTTAGCGCTGATTGGTCAGCCCCAGCATTTT. Protein product: CASSLALIGQPQHF.